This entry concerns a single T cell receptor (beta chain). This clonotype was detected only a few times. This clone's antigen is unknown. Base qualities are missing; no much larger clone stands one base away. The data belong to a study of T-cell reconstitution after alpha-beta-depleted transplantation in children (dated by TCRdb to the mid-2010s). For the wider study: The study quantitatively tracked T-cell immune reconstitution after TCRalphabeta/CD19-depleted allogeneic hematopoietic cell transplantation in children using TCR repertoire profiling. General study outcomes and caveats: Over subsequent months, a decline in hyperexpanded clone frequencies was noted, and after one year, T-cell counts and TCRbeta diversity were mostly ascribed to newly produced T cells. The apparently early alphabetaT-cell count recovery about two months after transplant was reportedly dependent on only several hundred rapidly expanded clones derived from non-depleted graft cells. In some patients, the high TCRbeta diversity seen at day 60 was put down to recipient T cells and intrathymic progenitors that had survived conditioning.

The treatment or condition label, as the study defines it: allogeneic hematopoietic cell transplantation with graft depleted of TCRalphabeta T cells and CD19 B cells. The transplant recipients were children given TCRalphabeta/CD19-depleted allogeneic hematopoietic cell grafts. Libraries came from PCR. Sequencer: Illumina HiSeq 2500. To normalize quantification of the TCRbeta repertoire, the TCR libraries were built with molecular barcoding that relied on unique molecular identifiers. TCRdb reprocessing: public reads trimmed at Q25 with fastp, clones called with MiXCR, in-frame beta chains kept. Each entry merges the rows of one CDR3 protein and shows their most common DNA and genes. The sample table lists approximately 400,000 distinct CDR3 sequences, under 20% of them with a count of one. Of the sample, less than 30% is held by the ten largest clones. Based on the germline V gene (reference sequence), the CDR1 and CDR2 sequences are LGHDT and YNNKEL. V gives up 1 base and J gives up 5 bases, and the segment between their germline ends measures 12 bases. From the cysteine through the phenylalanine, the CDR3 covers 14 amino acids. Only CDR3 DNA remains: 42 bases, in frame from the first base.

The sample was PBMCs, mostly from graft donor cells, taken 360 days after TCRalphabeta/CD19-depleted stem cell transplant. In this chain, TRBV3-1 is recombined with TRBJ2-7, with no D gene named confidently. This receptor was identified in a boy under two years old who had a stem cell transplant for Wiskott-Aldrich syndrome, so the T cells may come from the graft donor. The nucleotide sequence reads TGTGCCAGCAGCCAAGCTCTCAGCCAGGACGAGCAGTACTTC. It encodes CASSQALSQDEQYF.